These T cell receptor beta chains were read from a single sample in a study of T cell repertoires in cytomegalovirus infection. TCRdb passed the reads through MiXCR, listing each CDR3 protein once. The sample yields around 900,000 distinct CDR3 sequences, approximately 30% seen once. These receptors lack a known antigen. The specimen was cultured CD8+ T cells from PBMCs, collected from culture after CMV antigen stimulation. The receptors derive from a human donor in good health (CMV status not recorded). Some clones in this sample may be carry-over from other donors' samples. CDR3s include the opening cysteine and the closing phenylalanine or tryptophan. D genes are given only for firm matches.

cdr3_aa: CASLGTGKDYGYTF
v_call: TRBV6-6
j_call: TRBJ1-2
d_call: -

cdr3_aa: CASSLNPRGTDTQYF
v_call: TRBV28
j_call: TRBJ2-3
d_call: -

cdr3_aa: CASSFLGPIQAQYF
v_call: TRBV28
j_call: TRBJ2-5
d_call: -

cdr3_aa: CASSLARPSGVIDTQYF
v_call: TRBV7-6
j_call: TRBJ2-3
d_call: TRBD2

cdr3_aa: CASSLGQDGGNQPQHF
v_call: TRBV4-2
j_call: TRBJ1-5
d_call: TRBD1

cdr3_aa: CASSLSSGQGFNYGYTF
v_call: TRBV27
j_call: TRBJ1-2
d_call: -

cdr3_aa: CASSQETGHGYTF
v_call: TRBV4-1
j_call: TRBJ1-2
d_call: -

cdr3_aa: CASLGQPNTEAFF
v_call: TRBV5-5
j_call: TRBJ1-1
d_call: TRBD1

cdr3_aa: CSARDFREIEQYF
v_call: TRBV20-1
j_call: TRBJ2-7
d_call: -

cdr3_aa: CAISVRGGGDYGYTF
v_call: TRBV10-3
j_call: TRBJ1-2
d_call: -

cdr3_aa: CASNGQGASTDTQYF
v_call: TRBV2
j_call: TRBJ2-3
d_call: TRBD1

cdr3_aa: CASSQDQARYNEQFF
v_call: TRBV4-1
j_call: TRBJ2-1
d_call: -

cdr3_aa: CASSSPGQGSDTGELFF
v_call: TRBV7-9
j_call: TRBJ2-2
d_call: TRBD1

cdr3_aa: CASRGLASTDTQYF
v_call: TRBV6-6
j_call: TRBJ2-3
d_call: TRBD2

cdr3_aa: CASSLDTSGGTYTDTQYF
v_call: TRBV5-4
j_call: TRBJ2-3
d_call: TRBD2

cdr3_aa: CASSFRQGAAGELFF
v_call: TRBV27
j_call: TRBJ2-2
d_call: TRBD1

cdr3_aa: CASHPEGNTIYF
v_call: TRBV7-9
j_call: TRBJ1-3
d_call: -

cdr3_aa: CASSPLGGASTDTQYF
v_call: TRBV9
j_call: TRBJ2-3
d_call: -

cdr3_aa: CATSIGGVGQPQHF
v_call: TRBV15
j_call: TRBJ1-5
d_call: -

cdr3_aa: CASSLDALYQETQYF
v_call: TRBV5-5
j_call: TRBJ2-5
d_call: -

cdr3_aa: CSAKIVSPGTVKNQPQHF
v_call: TRBV20-1
j_call: TRBJ1-5
d_call: TRBD1

cdr3_aa: CSVTDSIGLEAFF
v_call: TRBV29-1
j_call: TRBJ1-1
d_call: -

cdr3_aa: CATGDREWSTEAFF
v_call: TRBV12-3/TRBV12-4
j_call: TRBJ1-1
d_call: TRBD1

cdr3_aa: CASSLFFGDRDTEAFF
v_call: TRBV5-4
j_call: TRBJ1-1
d_call: -

cdr3_aa: CASSRDFQPQHF
v_call: TRBV5-4
j_call: TRBJ1-5
d_call: -

cdr3_aa: CASTQGGEYYEQYF
v_call: TRBV5-1
j_call: TRBJ2-7
d_call: -

cdr3_aa: CASSGSLAGGQNEQFF
v_call: TRBV28
j_call: TRBJ2-1
d_call: TRBD2

cdr3_aa: CASNSPPGGDEQFF
v_call: TRBV5-4
j_call: TRBJ2-1
d_call: TRBD2

cdr3_aa: CASSLDPVTDTQYF
v_call: TRBV11-2
j_call: TRBJ2-3
d_call: -

cdr3_aa: CASSQGGRGGIEDTQYF
v_call: TRBV3-1
j_call: TRBJ2-3
d_call: TRBD2

cdr3_aa: CSAETENYNEQFF
v_call: TRBV29-1
j_call: TRBJ2-1
d_call: -

cdr3_aa: CSVEDESYTF
v_call: TRBV29-1
j_call: TRBJ1-2
d_call: -

cdr3_aa: CASSSDTHQPQHF
v_call: TRBV5-5
j_call: TRBJ1-5
d_call: -

cdr3_aa: CASSLTRQGGAKLFF
v_call: TRBV7-2
j_call: TRBJ1-4
d_call: TRBD1

cdr3_aa: CATGRGGIGETQYF
v_call: TRBV27
j_call: TRBJ2-5
d_call: -

cdr3_aa: CATSDSRRDINTGELFF
v_call: TRBV24-1
j_call: TRBJ2-2
d_call: -

cdr3_aa: CASSPLDSNTEAFF
v_call: TRBV7-9
j_call: TRBJ1-1
d_call: -

cdr3_aa: CASSPEWDEQFF
v_call: TRBV19
j_call: TRBJ2-1
d_call: -

cdr3_aa: CASSAWTGGDGNTIYF
v_call: TRBV7-2
j_call: TRBJ1-3
d_call: TRBD1

cdr3_aa: CASSVTGTSGVSTDTQYF
v_call: TRBV9
j_call: TRBJ2-3
d_call: TRBD2

cdr3_aa: CASIRTGGPEAFF
v_call: TRBV19
j_call: TRBJ1-1
d_call: TRBD1